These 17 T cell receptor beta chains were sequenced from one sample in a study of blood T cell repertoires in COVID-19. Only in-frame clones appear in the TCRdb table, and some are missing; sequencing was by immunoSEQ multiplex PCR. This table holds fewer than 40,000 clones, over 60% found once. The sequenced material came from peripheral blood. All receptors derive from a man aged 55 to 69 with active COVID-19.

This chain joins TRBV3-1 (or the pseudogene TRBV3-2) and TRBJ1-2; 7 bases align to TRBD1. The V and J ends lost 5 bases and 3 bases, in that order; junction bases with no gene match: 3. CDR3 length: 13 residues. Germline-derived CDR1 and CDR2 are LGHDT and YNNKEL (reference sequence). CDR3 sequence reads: CASSTGADYGYTF. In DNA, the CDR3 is TGTGCCAGCAGCACAGGGGCGGACTATGGCTACACCTTC.

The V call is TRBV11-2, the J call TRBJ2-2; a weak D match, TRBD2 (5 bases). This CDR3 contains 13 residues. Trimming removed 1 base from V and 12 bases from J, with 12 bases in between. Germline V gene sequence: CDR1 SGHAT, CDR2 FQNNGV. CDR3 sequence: CASSLALPGKLFF. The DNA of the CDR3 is TGTGCCAGCAGCTTAGCCTTACCGGGAAAGCTGTTTTTT.

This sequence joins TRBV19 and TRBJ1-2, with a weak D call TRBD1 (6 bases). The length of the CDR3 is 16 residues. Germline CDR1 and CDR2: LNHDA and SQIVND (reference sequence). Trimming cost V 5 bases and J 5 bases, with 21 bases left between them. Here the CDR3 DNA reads TGTGCCAGTAGTGCCCAATTTGGGGGCGGTTGGTATGGCTACACCTTC. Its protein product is CASSAQFGGGWYGYTF.

CDR3 DNA sequence: TGCGCCAGCAGCCTCAACGAGGGGAACACTGAAGCTTTCTTT. This translates into CASSLNEGNTEAFF. The J gene is TRBJ1-1, the V gene TRBV5-1; D unresolved. Germline loops: CDR1 SGHRS, CDR2 YFSETQ. This CDR3 comprises 14 residues. V dropped 4 bases and J dropped 1 base, with 11 bases sitting between them.

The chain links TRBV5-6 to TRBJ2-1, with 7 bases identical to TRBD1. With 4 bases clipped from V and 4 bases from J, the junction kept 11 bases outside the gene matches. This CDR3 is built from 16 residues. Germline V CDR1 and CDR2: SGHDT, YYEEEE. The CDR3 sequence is CASSPYRQGLYNEQFF. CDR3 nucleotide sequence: TGTGCCAGCAGCCCTTACCGACAGGGTCTTTACAATGAGCAGTTCTTC.

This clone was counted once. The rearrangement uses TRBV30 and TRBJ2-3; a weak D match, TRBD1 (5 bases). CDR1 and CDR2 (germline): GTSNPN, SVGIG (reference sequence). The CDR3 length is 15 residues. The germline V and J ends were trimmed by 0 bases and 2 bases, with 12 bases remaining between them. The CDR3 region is CAWSVSRALTDTQYF. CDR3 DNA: TGTGCCTGGAGTGTAAGCAGGGCCCTCACAGATACGCAGTATTTT.

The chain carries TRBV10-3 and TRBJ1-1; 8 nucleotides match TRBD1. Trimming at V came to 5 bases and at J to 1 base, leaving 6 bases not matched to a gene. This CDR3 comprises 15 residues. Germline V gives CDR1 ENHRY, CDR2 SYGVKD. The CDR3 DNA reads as TGTGCCATCAGTCCCGCGACAGGGGCGAACACTGAAGCTTTCTTT. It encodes CAISPATGANTEAFF.

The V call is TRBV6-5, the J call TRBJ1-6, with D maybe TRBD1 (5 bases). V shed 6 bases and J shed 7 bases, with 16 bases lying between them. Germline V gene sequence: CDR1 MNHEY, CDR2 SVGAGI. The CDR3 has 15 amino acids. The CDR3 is CASREGPLLNSPLHF. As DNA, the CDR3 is TGTGCCAGCAGGGAGGGGCCGCTCCTAAATTCACCCCTCCACTTT.

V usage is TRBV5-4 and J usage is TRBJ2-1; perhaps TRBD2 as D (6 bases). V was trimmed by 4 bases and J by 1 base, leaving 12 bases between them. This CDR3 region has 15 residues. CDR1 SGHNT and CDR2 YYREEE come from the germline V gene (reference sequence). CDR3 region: CASSVGLLSYNEQFF. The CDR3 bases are TGTGCCAGCAGCGTCGGACTACTATCCTACAATGAGCAGTTCTTC.

The CDR3 is CASSALGQTKYQPQHF. The CDR3 region has the DNA TGTGCCAGCAGTGCCTTGGGACAGACGAAATATCAGCCCCAGCATTTT. The chain is built from TRBV6-1 and TRBJ1-5, with 7 bases aligning to TRBD1. Germline V gives CDR1 MNHNS, CDR2 SASEGT. V shed 4 bases, J shed 5 bases, and the junction held 11 bases outside the gene matches. There are 16 residues in the CDR3.

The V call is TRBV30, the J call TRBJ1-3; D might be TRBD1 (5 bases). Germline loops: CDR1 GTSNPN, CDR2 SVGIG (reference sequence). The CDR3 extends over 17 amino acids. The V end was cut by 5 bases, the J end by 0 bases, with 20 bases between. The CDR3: CAWRRPPQGVSGNTIYF. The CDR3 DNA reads TGTGCCTGGCGGAGACCCCCTCAGGGCGTCTCTGGAAACACCATATATTTT. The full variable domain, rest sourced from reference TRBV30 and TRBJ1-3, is SQTIHQWPATLVQPVGSPLSLECTVEGTSNPNLYWYRQAAGRGLQLLFYSVGIGQISSEVPQNLSASRPQDRQFILSSKKLLLSDSGFYLCAWRRPPQGVSGNTIYFGEGSWLTVV.

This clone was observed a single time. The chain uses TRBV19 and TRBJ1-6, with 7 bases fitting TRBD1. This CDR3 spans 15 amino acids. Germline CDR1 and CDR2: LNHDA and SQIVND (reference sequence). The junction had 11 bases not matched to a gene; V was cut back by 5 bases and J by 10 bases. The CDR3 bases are TGTGCCAGTAGTCCTAGACAGGGCGATTCCTCACCCCTCCACTTT. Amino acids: CASSPRQGDSSPLHF.

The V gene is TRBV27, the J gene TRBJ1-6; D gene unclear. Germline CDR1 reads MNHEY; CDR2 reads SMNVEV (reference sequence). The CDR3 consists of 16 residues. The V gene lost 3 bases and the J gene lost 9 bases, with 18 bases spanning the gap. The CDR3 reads CASSLDFPDRGSPLHF. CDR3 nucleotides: TGTGCCAGCAGTTTGGACTTTCCTGATCGAGGTTCACCCCTCCACTTT.

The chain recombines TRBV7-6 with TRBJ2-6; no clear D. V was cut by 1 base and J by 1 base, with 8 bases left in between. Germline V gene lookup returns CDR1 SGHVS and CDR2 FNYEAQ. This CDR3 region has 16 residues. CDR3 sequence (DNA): TGTGCCAGCAGCTTAGGTCCCGGGTCTGGGGCCAACGTCCTGACTTTC. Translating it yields CASSLGPGSGANVLTF.

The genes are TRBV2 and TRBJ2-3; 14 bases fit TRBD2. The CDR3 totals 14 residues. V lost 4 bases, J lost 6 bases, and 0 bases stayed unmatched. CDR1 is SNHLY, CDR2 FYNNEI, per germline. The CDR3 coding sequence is TGTGCCAGCAGTGGGACTAGCGGGAGGGATACGCAGTATTTT. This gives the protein CASSGTSGRDTQYF.

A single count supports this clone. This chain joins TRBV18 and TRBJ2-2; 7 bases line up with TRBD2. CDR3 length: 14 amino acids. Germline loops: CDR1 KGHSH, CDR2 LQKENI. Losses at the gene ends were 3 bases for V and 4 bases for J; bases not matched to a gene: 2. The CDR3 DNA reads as TGTGCCAGCTCACCGGGAGGGCCCACCGGGGAGCTGTTTTTT. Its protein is CASSPGGPTGELFF.

In nucleotides, the CDR3 is TGTGCCAGCAGCTTGGCGGCAACTAATGAAAAACTGTTTTTT. This gives the protein CASSLAATNEKLFF. This chain joins TRBV5-4 and TRBJ1-4, with D hard to call. The CDR3 length is 14 residues. The germline V gene encodes CDR1 SGHNT and CDR2 YYREEE (reference sequence). The ends were cut back, 0 bases at V and 0 bases at J, with 3 bases in the middle.